What follows describes a single T cell receptor (beta chain). This record belongs to a study of blood T cell repertoires in COVID-19. Study at large: COVID-19 samples, acute and convalescent, were from the United States, Italy and Spain. PBMCs, B-cell-depleted T cells, or T cells were the source of the cDNA or gDNA that made up the material.

CDR1 and CDR2 from the germline V gene are SGHDT and YYEEEE. The length of the CDR3 is 13 residues. V lost 0 bases and J lost 6, with 9 bases in between. TCRdb's copy holds only in-frame clones and misses some; the assay was immunoSEQ multiplex PCR. Here the sample spans fewer than 250,000 clones, roughly 86% being singletons. Sequencing was carried out using peripheral blood. This chain uses TRBV5-6 with TRBJ1-1; D gene unclear. This receptor was obtained from an older woman who had recovered from COVID-19. In DNA, the CDR3 is TGTGCCAGCAGCTTGGCCGACGGGGCTGAAGCTTTCTTT. Translated, it gives CASSLADGAEAFF.